This TCR beta chain comes out of a study of blood T cell repertoires in COVID-19. Study summary: The analysed material was cDNA or gDNA that came from T cells, B-cell-depleted T cells, or PBMCs.

Original processing methods: Counts of nucleated cells, estimated from reference gene primer amplification, were obtained. The data were produced by immunoSEQ multiplex PCR, yet TCRdb's version contains in-frame clones alone and is incomplete. The V and J calls and clone size come from that table; D and trimming were worked out from the DNA. The top ten hold 0.7% to 0.9% of the sample, which has roughly 250,000 clones, around 85% seen once. Sequences were obtained from peripheral blood. This TCR derives from a human donor with COVID-19, enrolled during active disease. The donor label of this sample is uncertain.

CDR3 in amino acids: CASRPTGVYGYTF. The DNA of the CDR3 is TGTGCCAGCAGGCCGACAGGCGTCTATGGCTACACCTTC. The chain links TRBV28 to TRBJ1-2, with D possibly matching TRBD1 (6 bases). This CDR3 has 13 amino acids. Germline CDR1 and CDR2: MDHEN and SYDVKM. V was cut by 6 bases and J by 4 bases, with 12 bases left in between.